This TCR beta chain originates from a study of T-cell reconstitution after alpha-beta-depleted transplantation in children (dated by TCRdb to 2015 to 2016). Background for the entire study: T-cell immune reconstitution after TCRalphabeta/CD19-depleted allogeneic hematopoietic cell transplantation in children was quantitatively tracked in the study by means of TCR repertoire profiling.

The paper's findings and limits, for the study overall: Hyperexpanded clone frequencies declined over subsequent months; after one year, T-cell counts and TCRbeta diversity were mostly attributed to newly produced T cells. In some patients, the high TCRbeta diversity seen at day 60 was put down to recipient T cells and intrathymic progenitors that had survived conditioning. About two months after transplant, the apparently early recovery of alphabetaT-cell counts reportedly depended on just several hundred clones that had expanded rapidly and came from non-depleted graft cells.

In the paper's terms, the treatment or condition label means: allogeneic hematopoietic cell transplantation with graft depleted of TCRalphabeta T cells and CD19 B cells. The transplant recipients were children given TCRalphabeta/CD19-depleted allogeneic hematopoietic cell grafts. This clonotype showed up many times. The specificity of this receptor is unknown. Base qualities are not provided; no much larger clone lies one nucleotide away. The library was obtained by PCR. Data came from an Illumina HiSeq 2500. Molecular barcoding was employed in the preparation of TCR libraries, with unique molecular identifiers being used to normalize TCRbeta repertoire quantification. TCRdb handled the public reads itself, with Q25 trimming in fastp and clone calling in MiXCR, and kept productive beta chains. Each record represents a unique CDR3 protein, reported with the most common genes and DNA among its rows. In this sample the table shows about 200,000 distinct CDR3 sequences, approximately 6% of which occur a single time. In total, the top ten clones hold roughly 4.5% of the sample.

Source: PBMCs, taken before TCRalphabeta/CD19-depleted stem cell transplant. This TCR came from a girl in the first two years of life with combined immunodeficiency, due to receive a stem cell transplant.

This receptor has the CDR3 CASSQELAGLYNEQFF. The nucleotide sequence reads TGTGCCAGCAGCCAGGAACTAGCGGGGTTATACAATGAGCAGTTCTTC. The V gene is TRBV4-2 and the J gene is TRBJ2-1, and 10 junction bases match TRBD2. The germline V gene supplies CDR1 LGHNA and CDR2 YNFKEQ. After removal of 3 bases from V and 4 bases from J, the junction retains 6 bases not matched to a gene. Measured from the cysteine to the phenylalanine, the CDR3 is 16 residues long. The CDR3 DNA has 48 bases and is translated from base 1.